This T cell receptor beta chain came from a study of T-cell memory formation after mild COVID-19. Study context: Across donors, TCR clusters were largely donor specific.

TCRdb re-called the 5' RACE reads through MiXCR, storing one row per CDR3 protein. The data contain hundreds of thousands of distinct CDR3 sequences, over 20% of them singletons. This CDR3 is built from 11 residues. Germline loops: CDR1 MDHEN, CDR2 SYDVKM. The V end was cut by 6 bases, the J end by 7 bases, with 8 bases between. A word on this clonotype: Antigen unknown.

Study-wide results and caveats: Within pre-infection memory, some responding clones were found, suggesting cross-reactive memory joined.

The TCR originated in an adult woman who had mild COVID-19 (a few samples of this study predate the infection). Cell type and time point are not known. The chain joins TRBV28 to TRBJ2-3; tentative D call: TRBD1 (6 bases). The sample consisted of PBMCs or a T cell subset sorted from them (not recorded which). Written as DNA, the CDR3 is TGTGCCAGCAGACAGGGATATACGCAGTATTTT. It specifies CASRQGYTQYF.